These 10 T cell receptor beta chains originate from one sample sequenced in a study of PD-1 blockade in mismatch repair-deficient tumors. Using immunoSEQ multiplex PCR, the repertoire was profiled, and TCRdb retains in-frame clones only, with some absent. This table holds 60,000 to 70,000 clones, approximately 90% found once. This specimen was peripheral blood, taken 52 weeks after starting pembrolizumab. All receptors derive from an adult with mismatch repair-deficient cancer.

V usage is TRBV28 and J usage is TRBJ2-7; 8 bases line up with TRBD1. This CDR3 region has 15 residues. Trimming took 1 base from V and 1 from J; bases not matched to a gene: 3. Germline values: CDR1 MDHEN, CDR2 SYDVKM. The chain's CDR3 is CASSLSRTGSYEQYF. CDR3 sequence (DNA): TGTGCCAGCAGTTTATCCAGGACAGGGTCCTACGAGCAGTACTTC.

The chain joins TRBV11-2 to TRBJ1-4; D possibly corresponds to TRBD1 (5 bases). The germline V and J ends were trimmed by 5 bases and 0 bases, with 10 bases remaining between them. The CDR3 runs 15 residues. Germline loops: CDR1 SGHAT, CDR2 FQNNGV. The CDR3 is CASSRAGATNEKLFF. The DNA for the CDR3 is TGTGCCAGCAGCCGAGCGGGGGCAACTAATGAAAAACTGTTTTTT. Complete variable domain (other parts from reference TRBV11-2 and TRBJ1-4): EAGVAQSPRYKIIEKRQSVAFWCNPISGHATLYWYQQILGQGPKLLIQFQNNGVVDDSQLPKDRFSAERLKGVDSTLKIQPAKLEDSAVYLCASSRAGATNEKLFFGSGTQLSVL.

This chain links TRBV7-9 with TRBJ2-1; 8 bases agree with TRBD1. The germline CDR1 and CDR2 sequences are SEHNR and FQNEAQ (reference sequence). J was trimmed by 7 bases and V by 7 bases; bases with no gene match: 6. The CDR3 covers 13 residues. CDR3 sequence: CASNQGAGNEQFF. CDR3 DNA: TGTGCCAGCAACCAGGGGGCAGGGAATGAGCAGTTCTTC.

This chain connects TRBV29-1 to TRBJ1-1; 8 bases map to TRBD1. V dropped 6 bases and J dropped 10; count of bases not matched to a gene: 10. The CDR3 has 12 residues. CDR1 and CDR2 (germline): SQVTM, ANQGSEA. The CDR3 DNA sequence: TGCAGCGTGAACCAGGGGGCTAGGGGAGCTTTCTTT. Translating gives CSVNQGARGAFF.

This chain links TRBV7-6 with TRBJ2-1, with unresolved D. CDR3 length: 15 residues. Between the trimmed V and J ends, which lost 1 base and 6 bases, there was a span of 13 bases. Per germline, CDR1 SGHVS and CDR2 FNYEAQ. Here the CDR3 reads CASSLERWLGNEQFF. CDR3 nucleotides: TGTGCCAGCAGCTTAGAGCGCTGGCTAGGCAATGAGCAGTTCTTC.

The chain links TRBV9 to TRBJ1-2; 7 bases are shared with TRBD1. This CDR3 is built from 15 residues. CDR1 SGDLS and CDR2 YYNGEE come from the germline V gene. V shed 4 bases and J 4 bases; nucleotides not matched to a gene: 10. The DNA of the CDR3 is TGTGCCAGCAGCTTACGGAGGACAGGCACCTATGGCTACACCTTC. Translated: CASSLRRTGTYGYTF.

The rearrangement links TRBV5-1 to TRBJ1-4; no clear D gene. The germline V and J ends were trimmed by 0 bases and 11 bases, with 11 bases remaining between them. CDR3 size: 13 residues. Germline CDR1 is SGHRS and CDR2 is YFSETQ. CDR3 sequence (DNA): TGCGCCAGCAGCTTGGATTCTGGGTTGAAACTGTTTTTT. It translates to CASSLDSGLKLFF.

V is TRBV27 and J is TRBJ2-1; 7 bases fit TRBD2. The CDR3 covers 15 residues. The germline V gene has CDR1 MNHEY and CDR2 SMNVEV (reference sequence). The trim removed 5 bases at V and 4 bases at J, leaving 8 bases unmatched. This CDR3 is CASSSIGTIYNEQFF. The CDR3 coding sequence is TGTGCCAGCAGTAGCATCGGGACTATTTACAATGAGCAGTTCTTC.

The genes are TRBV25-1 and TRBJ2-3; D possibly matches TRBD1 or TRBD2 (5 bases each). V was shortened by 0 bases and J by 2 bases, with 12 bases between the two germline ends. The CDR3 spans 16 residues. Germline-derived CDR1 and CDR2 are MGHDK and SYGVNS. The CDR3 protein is CASSEYPGTLTDTQYF. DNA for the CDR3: TGTGCCAGCAGTGAATATCCCGGGACCCTCACAGATACGCAGTATTTT.

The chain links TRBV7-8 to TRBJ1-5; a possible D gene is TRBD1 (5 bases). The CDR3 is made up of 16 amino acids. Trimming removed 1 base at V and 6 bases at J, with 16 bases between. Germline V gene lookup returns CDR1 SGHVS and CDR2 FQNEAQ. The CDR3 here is CASSLDRVGVGQPQHF. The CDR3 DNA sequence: TGTGCCAGCAGCTTAGATAGAGTGGGGGTCGGTCAGCCCCAGCATTTT.